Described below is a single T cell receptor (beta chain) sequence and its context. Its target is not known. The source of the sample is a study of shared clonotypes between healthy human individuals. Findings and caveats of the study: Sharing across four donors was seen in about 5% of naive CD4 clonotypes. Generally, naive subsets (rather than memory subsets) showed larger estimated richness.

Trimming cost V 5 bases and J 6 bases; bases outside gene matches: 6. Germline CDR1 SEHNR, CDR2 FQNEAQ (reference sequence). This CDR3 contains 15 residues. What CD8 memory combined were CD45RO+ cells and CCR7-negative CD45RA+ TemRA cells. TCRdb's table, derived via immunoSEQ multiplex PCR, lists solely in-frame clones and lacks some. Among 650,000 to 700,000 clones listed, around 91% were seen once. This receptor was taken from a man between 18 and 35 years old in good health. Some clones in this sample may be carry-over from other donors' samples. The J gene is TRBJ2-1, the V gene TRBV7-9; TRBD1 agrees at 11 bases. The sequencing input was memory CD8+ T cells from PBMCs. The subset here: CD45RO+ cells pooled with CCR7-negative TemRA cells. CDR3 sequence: CASSPGTGGFNEQFF. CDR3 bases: TGTGCCAGCAGCCCAGGGACAGGGGGGTTCAATGAGCAGTTCTTC.